A selection of T cell receptor beta chains follows, all from one sample in a study of OX40 agonist ivuxolimab in advanced cancers. Clones were read by immunoSEQ multiplex PCR, and TCRdb kept only the in-frame ones, dropping some. Among about 15,000 clones listed, 80% to 95% were seen once. The sample here was CD4+ or CD8+ T cells sorted from blood, taken in a trial of the OX40 agonist ivuxolimab. Source of these receptors: an adult with an advanced solid tumor such as melanoma, head and neck, liver or kidney cancer. Each CDR3 is given with its conserved first and last residue. Fields, in order: J gene, D gene, clone size, V gene, CDR3 protein, CDR3 DNA. The D gene is left open where the match is weak. For some rows the clone size is stated as once, few or many, or as a class when expanded; others skip it.

TRBJ2-3,TRBD2,.,TRBV19,CASSIVGLAGSTDTQYF,TGTGCCAGTAGTATAGTAGGGCTAGCGGGGTCGACAGATACGCAGTATTTT
TRBJ2-5,.,.,TRBV2,CASSIYPGLDF,TGTGCCAGCAGTATTTATCCGGGTCTGGACTTC
TRBJ2-7,.,few,TRBV7-3,CASSPAQGGYEQYF,TGTGCCAGCAGCCCTGCCCAGGGGGGCTACGAGCAGTACTTC
TRBJ1-5,.,few,TRBV28,CASSTGHNQPQHF,TGTGCCAGCTCTACAGGGCACAATCAGCCCCAGCATTTT
TRBJ2-7,.,.,TRBV15,CATEGRESYEQYF,TGTGCCACGGAGGGACGGGAGTCCTACGAGCAGTACTTC
TRBJ2-7,TRBD2,.,TRBV9,CASSALGLANEQYF,TGTGCCAGCAGCGCACTTGGACTAGCAAACGAGCAGTACTTC
TRBJ2-1,TRBD2,.,TRBV29-1,CSATQGAGGPNEQFF,TGCAGCGCCACCCAGGGAGCGGGAGGGCCAAATGAGCAGTTCTTC
TRBJ1-2,.,.,TRBV11-2,CASRAGADYGYTF,TGTGCCAGCCGGGCAGGAGCCGACTATGGCTACACCTTC
TRBJ2-3,.,.,TRBV18,CASSPRDTATNTQYF,TGTGCCAGCTCGCCTCGGGACACTGCTACAAATACGCAGTATTTT
TRBJ1-2,.,.,TRBV28,CASSYVGTSYGYTF,TGTGCCAGCAGCTACGTCGGGACGTCCTATGGCTACACCTTC
TRBJ1-6,TRBD1,.,TRBV7-9,CASSKGQGDNSPLHF,TGTGCCAGCAGCAAAGGACAGGGGGATAATTCACCCCTCCACTTT
TRBJ1-2,.,.,TRBV10-3,CAISDRGGVYGYTF,TGTGCCATCAGTGATAGGGGGGGAGTTTATGGCTACACCTTC
TRBJ2-7,.,.,TRBV27,CASSSGTAWGEQYF,TGTGCCAGCAGTTCTGGGACGGCCTGGGGCGAGCAGTACTTC
TRBJ2-1,TRBD2,.,TRBV6-1,CASSDLSSGGGYNEQFF,TGTGCCAGCAGTGATCTAAGTAGCGGGGGGGGCTACAATGAGCAGTTCTTC
TRBJ2-2,TRBD1,.,TRBV5-6,CASSLSGTGFTGELFF,TGTGCCAGCAGCTTGAGTGGGACAGGGTTCACCGGGGAGCTGTTTTTT
TRBJ1-2,TRBD1,.,TRBV6-6,CASRGGQGYYGYTF,TGTGCCAGCAGGGGCGGACAGGGTTACTATGGCTACACCTTC
TRBJ2-7,TRBD2,.,TRBV6-5,CASSIGGGYEQYF,TGTGCCAGCAGCATCGGGGGGGGATACGAGCAGTACTTC
TRBJ2-1,.,once,TRBV1,CTSSQDGLAGSSSYNEQFF,TGCACCAGCAGCCAAGATGGACTAGCGGGTTCTAGCTCCTACAATGAGCAGTTCTTC
TRBJ2-2,.,.,TRBV6-5,CASGKGHNTGELFF,TGTGCCAGCGGGAAGGGACATAACACCGGGGAGCTGTTTTTT
TRBJ2-1,.,.,TRBV30,CAWIPRDTLKGEQFF,TGTGCCTGGATACCCCGGGACACCCTAAAGGGTGAGCAGTTCTTC
TRBJ2-2,.,.,TRBV13,CASSSGPNTGELFF,TGTGCCAGCAGCTCAGGACCGAACACCGGGGAGCTGTTTTTT
TRBJ2-7,.,.,TRBV27,CASGLTYEQYF,TGTGCCAGCGGCCTAACATACGAGCAGTACTTC
TRBJ1-2,.,.,TRBV28,CASSITGTNYGYTF,TGTGCCAGCAGTATCACCGGGACGAACTATGGCTACACCTTC
TRBJ1-2,TRBD1,.,TRBV2,CASSVRQGATDGYTF,TGTGCCAGCAGTGTAAGACAGGGGGCTACGGATGGCTACACCTTC
TRBJ2-7,.,.,TRBV27,CASSLSPGAHEQYF,TGTGCCAGCAGTTTATCGCCCGGGGCCCACGAGCAGTACTTC
TRBJ2-1,TRBD1,.,TRBV29-1,CSVGEIGTGGRPAALYNEQFF,TGCAGCGTTGGCGAAATAGGGACAGGGGGACGTCCGGCCGCCCTTTACAATGAGCAGTTCTTC
TRBJ2-2,.,.,TRBV10-1,CASSQQGSGELFF,TGCGCCAGCAGTCAACAGGGCTCCGGGGAGCTGTTTTTT
TRBJ1-1,.,.,TRBV7-3,CASSLVGHTEAFF,TGTGCCAGCAGCTTGGTAGGGCACACTGAAGCTTTCTTT
TRBJ2-1,.,.,TRBV7-6,CASSPAGPGYNEQFF,TGTGCCAGCAGCCCCGCCGGGCCAGGCTACAATGAGCAGTTCTTC
TRBJ1-2,.,.,TRBV9,CASSATNYGYTF,TGTGCCAGCAGCGCAACAAACTATGGCTACACCTTC
TRBJ2-1,TRBD2,.,TRBV7-3,CASSYGTSGNEQFF,TGTGCCAGCAGCTATGGGACTAGCGGCAATGAGCAGTTCTTC
TRBJ2-3,.,.,TRBV11-2,CASSLFRSRSTDTQYF,TGTGCCAGCAGCTTATTCAGGAGTCGTAGCACAGATACGCAGTATTTT
TRBJ2-3,.,.,TRBV11-2,CASSTDSGRDTQYF,TGTGCCAGCAGCACGGACTCGGGGCGAGATACGCAGTATTTT
TRBJ2-1,.,.,TRBV21-1,CASKGAETSSYNEQFF,TGTGCCAGCAAAGGGGCCGAGACTAGCTCCTACAATGAGCAGTTCTTC
TRBJ2-4,TRBD2,.,TRBV4-1,CASSPGALAGNIQYF,TGCGCCAGCAGCCCCGGGGCACTAGCGGGGAACATTCAGTACTTC
TRBJ2-1,.,.,TRBV29-1,CSAVYTYNEQFF,TGCAGCGCCGTATATACCTACAATGAGCAGTTCTTC